This is a list of T cell receptor beta chains from one sample in a study of cytomegalovirus exposure and HLA in healthy donors. TCRdb's copy holds only in-frame clones and misses some; the assay was immunoSEQ multiplex PCR. The table records about 130,000 clones, over 80% of them present only once. Sequencing was done on a sample of PBMCs. The receptor set was obtained from a boy younger than 18 in good health and CMV-seronegative. Each CDR3 is given with its conserved first and last residue. A D gene is named only where the DNA matches it firmly. A clone size is listed for some rows: how often the clone was seen (once, few, many), or a class if it is expanded.

D	V	size	J	DNA	CDR3
NA	TRBV19	NA	TRBJ2-7	TGTGCCAGTAGTATTTTTTTCCTAGCGCCCCAGAAAAAGGGCGAGCAGTACTTC	CASSIFFLAPQKKGEQYF
TRBD2	TRBV13	once	TRBJ2-7	TGTGCCAGCAGCGCGGGACTAGCGGGAGAGTCCTACGAGCAGTACTTC	CASSAGLAGESYEQYF
NA	TRBV7-9	NA	TRBJ2-1	TGTGCCAGCAGCTTAGAGTTACAGGGCAATGAGCAGTTCTTC	CASSLELQGNEQFF
TRBD1	TRBV6-5	NA	TRBJ1-1	TGTGCCAGCAGTGGTACAGGGGGCGGCACTGAAGCTTTCTTT	CASSGTGGGTEAFF
TRBD1	TRBV7-2	NA	TRBJ2-2	TGTGCCAGCAGCTTAGCGGGGACAGCCTCCGGGGAGCTGTTTTTT	CASSLAGTASGELFF
TRBD1	TRBV5-1	NA	TRBJ2-3	TGCGCCAGCAGCTTGTCCGGACAGGGGGCAGATACGCAGTATTTT	CASSLSGQGADTQYF
TRBD2	TRBV4-1	NA	TRBJ2-1	TGCGCCAGCAGCCATCCGCTAGCGGCCCAGTTCTTC	CASSHPLAAQFF
TRBD2	TRBV7-6	NA	TRBJ2-7	TGTGCCAGCAGCTTAGGTGGAGGCGCGGGACTAGCGGGTACTTACGAGCAGTACTTC	CASSLGGGAGLAGTYEQYF
TRBD2	TRBV5-1	few	TRBJ2-3	TGCGCCAGCAGCTGGGCGGGAGAGGATACGCAGTATTTT	CASSWAGEDTQYF
TRBD1	TRBV6-5	NA	TRBJ1-2	TGTGCCAGCAGCCGAGGACAGGGGGATGGCTACACCTTC	CASSRGQGDGYTF
TRBD1	TRBV10-3	NA	TRBJ2-3	TGTGCCATCAGTGACCGGACAGGGGACCTCACAGATACGCAGTATTTT	CAISDRTGDLTDTQYF
NA	TRBV6-6	NA	TRBJ1-5	TGTGCCAGCACCGCCGGGGGGGGGCCCCAGCATTTT	CASTAGGGPQHF
TRBD1	TRBV6-1	NA	TRBJ2-7	TGTGCCAGCAGTGACCCTTGGACAGGGACGGGGGAGCAGTACTTC	CASSDPWTGTGEQYF
NA	TRBV27	NA	TRBJ2-1	TGTGCCAGCAGTTTAGGGGCAGGCTTAACGGGAGTTGGTGAGCAGTTCTTC	CASSLGAGLTGVGEQFF
NA	TRBV10-3	NA	TRBJ1-3	TGTGCCAGCTGGGGAGGCTCTGGAAACACCATATATTTT	CASWGGSGNTIYF
NA	TRBV4-3	few	TRBJ1-2	TGCGCCAGCAGCCAAGAACAGGGCCCGGGGTATGGCTACACCTTC	CASSQEQGPGYGYTF
TRBD1	TRBV13	NA	TRBJ1-1	TGTGCCAGCGGCAGGGGGCGTACTGAAGCTTTCTTT	CASGRGRTEAFF
TRBD1	TRBV5-4	NA	TRBJ1-1	TGTGCCAGCAGCTCGACAGGGGCTGAAGCTTTCTTT	CASSSTGAEAFF
TRBD2	TRBV25-1	NA	TRBJ2-7	TGTGCCAGCGGGGACTATACCTACGAGCAGTACTTC	CASGDYTYEQYF
NA	TRBV19	few	TRBJ1-5	TGTGCCAGTAGTATACAACAACAGCCCCAGCATTTT	CASSIQQQPQHF